The 11 T cell receptor beta chains given below trace back to one sample, sequenced in a study of blood T cells in healthy people across ages. The second PCR ran roughly 7 to 11 cycles with a sample-barcoded 5' primer and J-beta primers. TCRdb re-called the 5' RACE reads with MiXCR, one entry per CDR3 protein. The sample contains hundreds of thousands of distinct CDR3 sequences, 45% to 70% of which appear only once. Sequencing input: blood. These receptor sequences come from a man aged 35 to 55 in good health.

This clonotype was counted between two and nine times. The chain uses TRBV4-3 and TRBJ2-3; D may be TRBD2 (6 bases). V lost 2 bases and J 0 bases, leaving 18 bases between the germline ends. Germline assignment: CDR1 LGHNA and CDR2 YSLEER. CDR3 length: 18 amino acids. The CDR3 bases are TGCGCCAGCAGCCAATTTCTCTTTCGCGGGAATAGCACAGATACGCAGTATTTT. Its translation: CASSQFLFRGNSTDTQYF.

The V and J genes are TRBV29-1 and TRBJ1-2; no firm D call. Germline-derived CDR1 and CDR2 are SQVTM and ANQGSEA. The CDR3 extends over 15 amino acids. Trimming cost V 4 bases and J 8 bases, with 23 bases left between them. CDR3 DNA sequence: TGCAGCGTTGTTTTTGCCGATGGCCTACGCGGAGGCTACACCTTC. It codes for CSVVFADGLRGGYTF.

V is TRBV6-2 or TRBV6-3 and J is TRBJ2-3; the match to TRBD1 covers 9 bases. The CDR3 consists of 16 residues. Per germline, CDR1 MNHEY and CDR2 SVGEGT. J was trimmed by 1 base and V by 6 bases; bases with no gene match: 8. The DNA of the CDR3 is TGTGCCAGCAGACTAAACCGGGACAGGGGCACAGATACGCAGTATTTT. Protein: CASRLNRDRGTDTQYF.

J is TRBJ1-2 and V is TRBV24-1; 7 nucleotides line up with TRBD1. V lost 5 bases to trimming and J lost 8 bases; unmatched junction nucleotides: 10. Germline V lookup: CDR1 KGHDR, CDR2 SFDVKD. This CDR3 is 14 amino acids long. The CDR3 here is CATSVGDRGGGYTF. In nucleotides, the CDR3 is TGTGCCACCAGTGTAGGGGACAGAGGAGGCGGCTACACCTTC.

The chain combines TRBV7-6 with TRBJ2-3; 13 positions agree with TRBD2. Looked up from germline, CDR1 is SGHVS and CDR2 is FNYEAQ. This CDR3 has 20 amino acids. The J segment lost 0 bases and the V segment lost 3 bases, leaving 12 bases of the junction unmatched. The CDR3 region is CASSFERLAGGRPSTDTQYF. The CDR3 DNA sequence: TGTGCCAGCAGCTTCGAACGACTAGCGGGAGGCCGCCCTAGCACAGATACGCAGTATTTT.

The chain couples TRBV6-2 or TRBV6-3 to TRBJ2-1, with 14 bases matching TRBD2. V shed 8 bases, J shed 8 bases, and the junction held 5 bases outside the gene matches. Germline lookup yields CDR1 MNHEY and CDR2 SVGEGT. The CDR3 has 14 amino acids. CDR3 bases: TGTGCCAGCTTGGGACTAGCGGGAGTCCATGAGCAGTTCTTC. This encodes CASLGLAGVHEQFF.

V gene TRBV28 combines with J gene TRBJ1-6; D might be TRBD1 (6 bases). Germline V CDR1 and CDR2: MDHEN, SYDVKM. Between the trimmed V and J ends, which lost 4 bases and 10 bases, there was a span of 14 bases. The CDR3 has 14 residues. CDR3: CASSSTGTFSPLHF. CDR3 sequence (DNA): TGTGCCAGCAGTTCCACCGGGACATTCTCACCCCTCCACTTT.

The chain employs TRBV7-8 and TRBJ2-5; TRBD1 might be the D (5 bases). The CDR3 runs to 20 residues. The V gene lost 1 base and the J gene lost 8 bases, with 32 bases spanning the gap. In germline, CDR1 is SGHVS, CDR2 FQNEAQ. The CDR3 region is CASSLEGWRQARTDRGTQYF. The CDR3 DNA sequence: TGTGCCAGCAGCTTAGAGGGGTGGCGCCAGGCCAGGACGGACCGAGGAACCCAGTACTTC.

This chain joins TRBV29-1 and TRBJ2-7, with 13 positions matching TRBD2. Germline V lookup: CDR1 SQVTM, CDR2 ANQGSEA. V gave up 5 bases and J gave up 5 bases; unmatched junction bases: 3. The CDR3 has 13 residues. CDR3 sequence (DNA): TGCAGCGTTATTGGACTAGCGGGAGACGAGCAGTACTTC. This codes for CSVIGLAGDEQYF.

This chain joins TRBV5-1 and TRBJ1-2; 9 nucleotides match TRBD1. The V and J ends lost 4 bases and 4 bases, in that order; junction bases with no gene match: 5. Germline V gene lookup returns CDR1 SGHRS and CDR2 YFSETQ. The length of the CDR3 is 14 residues. CDR3 protein: CASSPGQGGYGYTF. CDR3 nucleotides: TGCGCCAGCAGCCCGGGACAGGGCGGCTATGGCTACACCTTC.

As DNA, the CDR3 is TGTGCCAGCAGCTTCCGACCTGCGGATACGCAGTATTTT. This sequence encodes CASSFRPADTQYF. The chain couples TRBV6-2 or TRBV6-3 to TRBJ2-3, with D uncertain. V was trimmed by 6 bases and J by 6 bases, leaving 13 bases between them. The V gene's germline CDR1 is MNHEY and CDR2 SVGEGT. The CDR3 is 13 amino acids.